This T cell receptor beta chain appears in the sequencing data of a study of blood T cells in healthy people across ages. In its sample, this clonotype was seen a few times. The germline gene is not matched at one end of the junction; a read error may be the cause. Primed by a sample-barcoded 5' primer and a J-beta primer mix, a second PCR proceeded for roughly 6 to 12 cycles. MiXCR, applied by TCRdb to the 5' RACE reads, yields one record per CDR3 protein. This sample has over a million distinct CDR3 sequences, with about 23% found just once. This CDR3 has 13 residues. Germline values: CDR1 MDHEN, CDR2 SYDVKM. The same sample was also used in a study of T cells of mothers and their children. That source reports: Reverse transcription into cDNA received all extracted RNA, at approximately 1.5 ug per 15 ul.

The sample taken for sequencing was blood. The source is a girl aged 2 to 10 in good health. The chain combines TRBV28 with TRBJ2-3, with TRBD1 matching 8 bases. CDR3 sequence reads: CASSPSPGQGKYF. The CDR3 nucleotides read TGCGCCAGCAGTCCTAGCCCAGGACAGGGAAAGTATTTT.